Following are 15 T cell receptor beta chains from one sample sequenced in a study of T cell responses to AZD1222 COVID-19 vaccine. Clones were sequenced by immunoSEQ multiplex PCR, and TCRdb holds only the in-frame ones, with some missing. Here the sample spans under 100,000 clones, more than 90% being singletons. The input for sequencing was peripheral blood, taken on day 0 of AZD1222 vaccination. These receptors all come from an adult in good health.

J is TRBJ1-6 and V is TRBV19; D is unclear. The CDR3 length is 15 residues. Germline V gene sequence: CDR1 LNHDA, CDR2 SQIVND (reference sequence). V shed 1 base and J shed 6 bases, with 10 bases lying between them. The CDR3 reads CASSIAGPVNSPLHF. For the CDR3, the DNA is TGTGCCAGTAGTATAGCCGGCCCCGTTAATTCACCCCTCCACTTT.

CDR3 amino acids: CASSWGNTEAFF. CDR3 DNA sequence: TGTGCCAGTAGTTGGGGGAACACTGAAGCTTTCTTT. This chain connects TRBV19 to TRBJ1-1, with D unresolved. Germline values: CDR1 LNHDA, CDR2 SQIVND (reference sequence). The CDR3 is 12 residues long. The V and J ends lost 5 bases and 1 base respectively, with 5 bases between them.

The chain recombines TRBV24-1 with TRBJ2-7, with D perhaps TRBD1 or TRBD2 (5 bases each). Germline CDR1 KGHDR, CDR2 SFDVKD. Trimming left V 5 bases short and J 3 bases short, with 16 bases between. This CDR3 is 15 amino acids long. CDR3 in DNA: TGTGCCACCAGTGCCGGGGCAGACTCCAACTACGAGCAGTACTTC. This gives the protein CATSAGADSNYEQYF.

The V and J genes are TRBV27 and TRBJ2-7, with D possibly being TRBD1 (6 bases). There are 14 residues in the CDR3. V lost 2 bases to trimming and J lost 2 bases, with 10 bases between them. Germline V gene data show CDR1 as MNHEY and CDR2 as SMNVEV (reference sequence). The CDR3 coding sequence is TGTGCCAGCAGTTTACAACAGGGAACCTACGAGCAGTACTTC. It yields the protein CASSLQQGTYEQYF.

The chain uses TRBV28 and TRBJ1-2; a possible D gene is TRBD1 (5 bases). Trimming took 6 bases from V and 5 from J, leaving 22 bases between them. This CDR3 has 16 amino acids. Germline V gene lookup returns CDR1 MDHEN and CDR2 SYDVKM. The CDR3 region is CASRFFSGPTPYGYTF. The CDR3 DNA reads as TGTGCCAGCAGATTTTTCTCGGGACCGACACCGTATGGCTACACCTTC.

This clone was seen once. This chain joins TRBV7-8 and TRBJ1-5, with TRBD1 as a possible D gene (6 bases). V lost 3 bases and J lost 1, with 13 bases in between. Germline V gene data show CDR1 as SGHVS and CDR2 as FQNEAQ. The CDR3 length is 16 residues. The CDR3 protein is CASSFYRVPSNQPQHF. CDR3 in DNA: TGTGCCAGCAGCTTTTACAGGGTCCCCAGCAATCAGCCCCAGCATTTT. The variable domain in full, with the rest retrieved from reference TRBV7-8 and TRBJ1-5, is GAGVSQSPRYKVAKRGQDVALRCDPISGHVSLFWYQQALGQGPEFLTYFQNEAQLDKSGLPSDRFFAERPEGSVSTLKIQRTQQEDSAVYLCASSFYRVPSNQPQHFGDGTRLSIL.

The chain recombines TRBV5-6 with TRBJ1-2, with D perhaps TRBD1 (5 bases). Trimming cost V 5 bases and J 4 bases, with 15 bases left between them. Germline-derived CDR1 and CDR2 are SGHDT and YYEEEE. CDR3 length: 14 residues. CDR3 DNA: TGTGCCAGCAGTTCAACGGACGGGACCTATGGCTACACCTTC. It specifies CASSSTDGTYGYTF.

This clone was detected once. The J gene is TRBJ1-4, the V gene TRBV4-3; 7 bases are a match to TRBD1. With 0 bases clipped from V and 0 bases from J, the junction kept 4 bases outside the gene matches. Germline CDR1 LGHNA, CDR2 YSLEER. The CDR3 is 17 amino acids. The CDR3 region is CASSQEWGTATNEKLFF. CDR3 DNA: TGCGCCAGCAGCCAAGAGTGGGGGACAGCAACTAATGAAAAACTGTTTTTT.

This chain links TRBV28 with TRBJ1-2; a possible D gene is TRBD1 (6 bases). The CDR3 covers 14 residues. Trimming removed 6 bases from V and 10 bases from J, with 21 bases in between. Germline CDR1 reads MDHEN; CDR2 reads SYDVKM. CDR3 sequence reads: CASSPVRDNIAYTF. In DNA, the CDR3 is TGTGCCAGCAGCCCAGTCCGGGACAATATCGCCTACACCTTC.

This sequence joins TRBV7-2 and TRBJ1-2; the D gene is possibly TRBD1 (5 bases). The CDR3 totals 15 residues. The germline V gene encodes CDR1 SGHTA and CDR2 FQGNSA. V lost 5 bases to trimming and J lost 6 bases, with 19 bases between them. The CDR3 loop reads CASSPQPNPGHGYTF. The CDR3 nucleotides are TGTGCCAGCAGCCCCCAACCCAACCCAGGGCATGGCTACACCTTC.

DNA for the CDR3: TGTGCCAGCAGCCAGAGTCCTAGGGAGCAGTACTTC. It translates to CASSQSPREQYF. The chain links TRBV3-1 (or the pseudogene TRBV3-2) to TRBJ2-7; no reliable D call. Germline V CDR1 and CDR2: LGHDT, YNNKEL (reference sequence). Trimming removed 3 bases from V and 7 bases from J, with 10 bases in between. CDR3 size: 12 residues.

The genes are TRBV3-1 (or the pseudogene TRBV3-2) and TRBJ2-5, with TRBD1 matching over 8 bases. V lost 6 bases, J lost 4 bases, and 13 bases stayed unmatched. Germline loops: CDR1 LGHDT, CDR2 YNNKEL (reference sequence). The CDR3 covers 16 residues. CDR3 amino acids: CASRDTDREVVETQYF. CDR3 sequence (DNA): TGTGCCAGCAGAGATACGGACAGGGAGGTAGTAGAGACCCAGTACTTC.

The chain recombines TRBV5-1 with TRBJ1-3; D uncertain. The V gene's germline CDR1 is SGHRS and CDR2 YFSETQ. Trimming removed 6 bases at V and 1 base at J, with 14 bases between. The CDR3 is made up of 15 amino acids. The CDR3 DNA sequence: TGCGCCAGCAACTCCGAGGCGGGATCTGGAAACACCATATATTTT. Protein: CASNSEAGSGNTIYF.

The chain joins TRBV6-2 or TRBV6-3 to TRBJ2-5; the D gene is possibly TRBD2 (5 bases). The V gene lost 4 bases and the J gene lost 5 bases, with 11 bases spanning the gap. This CDR3 region has 13 residues. CDR1 MNHEY and CDR2 SVGEGT come from the germline V gene. The DNA for the CDR3 is TGTGCCAGCAGTTCGGGATTTGTCGAGACCCAGTACTTC. This sequence encodes CASSSGFVETQYF.

Judged by abundance, this clone is medium-sized. This chain connects TRBV2 to TRBJ2-5; D is uncertain. Germline assignment: CDR1 SNHLY and CDR2 FYNNEI. V was shortened by 4 bases and J by 0 bases, with 3 bases between the two germline ends. There are 12 residues in the CDR3. CDR3 DNA: TGTGCCAGCAGTGGGTACCAAGAGACCCAGTACTTC. Translation gives CASSGYQETQYF.